There are a few counts of the clone carrying this TCR beta chain. The antigen remains undetermined. Trimming pared 1 base from V and 2 bases from J, leaving 17 bases between. CDR1 LNHNV and CDR2 YYDKDF come from the germline V gene (reference sequence). The CDR3 consists of 18 residues. This record comes from a study of cytomegalovirus exposure and HLA in healthy donors. Whole-study context: Earlier findings included some 120 million unique TCR beta sequences obtained from 150 million to 200 million T cells. Findings of the study overall: A list of 150 or so TCR beta chains associated with cytomegalovirus was given.

With 60 Vbeta and 13 Jbeta primers, the PCR was carried out. Sequencing was performed with immunoSEQ multiplex PCR; in TCRdb, only in-frame clones are kept and a portion is missing. The sample holds approximately 86,000 clones, about 70% seen once. This TCR was recovered from a man in his sixties in good health and CMV-seronegative. Sequenced: PBMCs. The gene calls are TRBV15 and TRBJ2-2, with D possibly matching TRBD2 (7 bases). CDR3 loop: CATSRGGFGGANTGELFF. The CDR3 DNA is TGTGCCACCAGCAGAGGGGGATTTGGGGGGGCCAACACCGGGGAGCTGTTTTTT.